A selection of T cell receptor beta chains follows, all from one sample in a study of cytomegalovirus exposure and HLA in healthy donors. Here immunoSEQ multiplex PCR was the method, and the copy in TCRdb shows in-frame clones only, minus some. Of more than 95,000 clones listed, 80% are singletons. The sample taken for sequencing was PBMCs. The receptors come from a man between 25 and 39 years old in good health and CMV-seropositive. Each CDR3 is given with its conserved first and last residue. D genes are given only for firm matches. Clone size, where shown, is once, few, many, or a class for clones that have expanded.

clone_size: .; v_call: TRBV2; d_call: .; j_call: TRBJ2-1; cdr3_nt: TGTGCCAGCAGTGAACTGCGGTCCTACAATGAGCAGTTCTTC; cdr3_aa: CASSELRSYNEQFF
clone_size: .; v_call: TRBV5-1; d_call: TRBD1; j_call: TRBJ2-7; cdr3_nt: TGCGCCAGCAGCGATACCGGGACAGGGCTCTACGAGCAGTACTTC; cdr3_aa: CASSDTGTGLYEQYF
clone_size: .; v_call: TRBV6-1; d_call: .; j_call: TRBJ2-2; cdr3_nt: TGTGCCAGCAGTGGAACCAGGGTGAACACCGGGGAGCTGTTTTTT; cdr3_aa: CASSGTRVNTGELFF
clone_size: .; v_call: TRBV6-4; d_call: .; j_call: TRBJ1-2; cdr3_nt: TGTGCCAGCAGTGACTCTAAGCGGGATGGCTACACCTTC; cdr3_aa: CASSDSKRDGYTF
clone_size: .; v_call: TRBV2; d_call: TRBD2; j_call: TRBJ2-5; cdr3_nt: TGTGCCAGCAGGGACCCCGGGGGACGGGGAGGGGAGACCCAGTACTTC; cdr3_aa: CASRDPGGRGGETQYF
clone_size: .; v_call: TRBV4-1; d_call: TRBD1; j_call: TRBJ2-1; cdr3_nt: TGCGCCAGCAGCCAAGGACAGGGGTACAATGAGCAGTTCTTC; cdr3_aa: CASSQGQGYNEQFF
clone_size: .; v_call: TRBV2; d_call: TRBD2; j_call: TRBJ2-1; cdr3_nt: TGTGCCAGCAAGCGGGGGAATGAGCAGTTCTTC; cdr3_aa: CASKRGNEQFF
clone_size: .; v_call: TRBV10-3; d_call: TRBD1; j_call: TRBJ2-3; cdr3_nt: TGTGCCATCAATGGGGGACAGCGCACAGATACGCAGTATTTT; cdr3_aa: CAINGGQRTDTQYF
clone_size: .; v_call: TRBV27; d_call: TRBD2; j_call: TRBJ2-3; cdr3_nt: TGTGCCAGCAGTTTGATGGGGGGGGAGGGCCCAGATACGCAGTATTTT; cdr3_aa: CASSLMGGEGPDTQYF
clone_size: .; v_call: TRBV5-1; d_call: TRBD1; j_call: TRBJ2-7; cdr3_nt: TGCGCCAGCAGCTCCGGACAGGGAGAGTTCCACGAGCAGTACTTC; cdr3_aa: CASSSGQGEFHEQYF
clone_size: .; v_call: TRBV7-2; d_call: .; j_call: TRBJ1-4; cdr3_nt: TGTGCCAGCAGCAGCACTCCCTTGGGGGCCCAGCGACTGTTTTTT; cdr3_aa: CASSSTPLGAQRLFF
clone_size: .; v_call: TRBV2; d_call: .; j_call: TRBJ1-5; cdr3_nt: TGTGCCAGCGGCCCTGTGGCAGACTATAGCAATCAGCCCCAGCATTTT; cdr3_aa: CASGPVADYSNQPQHF
clone_size: .; v_call: TRBV5-5; d_call: TRBD1; j_call: TRBJ2-2; cdr3_nt: TGTGCCAGCAGCTTTCGGTTAGGGGGCCCCGCTTCGAACACCGGGGAGCTGTTTTTT; cdr3_aa: CASSFRLGGPASNTGELFF
clone_size: .; v_call: TRBV6-6; d_call: TRBD2; j_call: TRBJ2-7; cdr3_nt: TGTGCCAGCAGTTACTCGGGTAGCGGGGTAGCCTACGAGCAGTACTTC; cdr3_aa: CASSYSGSGVAYEQYF
clone_size: .; v_call: TRBV29-1; d_call: .; j_call: TRBJ2-1; cdr3_nt: TGCAGCGTTGGATGGGAGAGTGAGCAGTTCTTC; cdr3_aa: CSVGWESEQFF
clone_size: few; v_call: TRBV13; d_call: .; j_call: TRBJ1-4; cdr3_nt: TGTGCCAGCAGCCGACAGCCAACTAATGAAAAACTGTTTTTT; cdr3_aa: CASSRQPTNEKLFF
clone_size: .; v_call: TRBV13; d_call: .; j_call: TRBJ2-7; cdr3_nt: TGTGCCAGCAGCTTCGGGGGTAGCTACGAGCAGTACTTC; cdr3_aa: CASSFGGSYEQYF
clone_size: .; v_call: TRBV2; d_call: .; j_call: TRBJ2-1; cdr3_nt: TGTGCCAGCAGTCCGGACAAGAGACAGGTATCGGGGAGACACAATGAGCAGTTCTTC; cdr3_aa: CASSPDKRQVSGRHNEQFF
clone_size: .; v_call: TRBV6-5; d_call: TRBD2; j_call: TRBJ2-5; cdr3_nt: TGTGCCAGCAGGCGCGGGGGATCGCCGGAAGAGACCCAGTACTTC; cdr3_aa: CASRRGGSPEETQYF
clone_size: .; v_call: TRBV6-6; d_call: TRBD1; j_call: TRBJ1-1; cdr3_nt: TGTGCCAGCAGTAAGGGGGCCCTGAACACTGAAGCTTTCTTT; cdr3_aa: CASSKGALNTEAFF
clone_size: .; v_call: TRBV7-3; d_call: TRBD2; j_call: TRBJ2-1; cdr3_nt: TGTGCCAGCAGCCCCCAGCGGGGGGGCTTCGATGAGCAGTTCTTC; cdr3_aa: CASSPQRGGFDEQFF
clone_size: .; v_call: TRBV5-1; d_call: TRBD1; j_call: TRBJ1-1; cdr3_nt: TGCGCCAGCAGCCGACAGGGGTCGAACACTGAAGCTTTCTTT; cdr3_aa: CASSRQGSNTEAFF
clone_size: .; v_call: TRBV6-5; d_call: TRBD1; j_call: TRBJ2-5; cdr3_nt: TGTGCCAGCAGTTTGAGTGGCAGGGGGATAGGAGAGACCCAGTACTTC; cdr3_aa: CASSLSGRGIGETQYF
clone_size: .; v_call: TRBV10-1; d_call: TRBD2; j_call: TRBJ2-1; cdr3_nt: TGCGCCAGCAGCTGGCTAGCGGGGGGGTTGAATGAGCAGTTCTTC; cdr3_aa: CASSWLAGGLNEQFF
clone_size: .; v_call: TRBV6-1; d_call: .; j_call: TRBJ2-3; cdr3_nt: TGTGCCAGCAGTGAACAGGGGAAAACAGATACGCAGTATTTT; cdr3_aa: CASSEQGKTDTQYF
clone_size: few; v_call: TRBV6-1; d_call: TRBD1; j_call: TRBJ1-1; cdr3_nt: TGTGCCAGCAGTGGGACAGGGGATGCGGACACTGAAGCTTTCTTT; cdr3_aa: CASSGTGDADTEAFF
clone_size: .; v_call: TRBV29-1; d_call: TRBD1; j_call: TRBJ1-4; cdr3_nt: TGCAGCAAGACAGGGTTTAATGAAAAACTGTTTTTT; cdr3_aa: CSKTGFNEKLFF
clone_size: .; v_call: TRBV6-5; d_call: .; j_call: TRBJ1-2; cdr3_nt: TGTGCCAGCAGTTACTCACGGTACTATGGCTACACCTTC; cdr3_aa: CASSYSRYYGYTF
clone_size: .; v_call: TRBV9; d_call: .; j_call: TRBJ1-4; cdr3_nt: TGTGCCAGCAGCGTAGGGCTCGGCAGGTCCAATGAAAAACTGTTTTTT; cdr3_aa: CASSVGLGRSNEKLFF
clone_size: .; v_call: TRBV11-2; d_call: .; j_call: TRBJ2-7; cdr3_nt: TGTGCCAGCAGCTCCCTCCCGCAGGGTGTGTCCTACGAGCAGTACTTC; cdr3_aa: CASSSLPQGVSYEQYF
clone_size: .; v_call: TRBV6-6; d_call: .; j_call: TRBJ2-7; cdr3_nt: TGTGCCAGCATCTATTCCCCCGGGACACAGGGACACGAGCAGTACTTC; cdr3_aa: CASIYSPGTQGHEQYF
clone_size: .; v_call: TRBV28; d_call: .; j_call: TRBJ1-4; cdr3_nt: TGTGCCAGCAGCAGGCAGGGTGGAAAACTGTTTTTT; cdr3_aa: CASSRQGGKLFF
clone_size: .; v_call: TRBV27; d_call: .; j_call: TRBJ2-1; cdr3_nt: TGTGCCAGCCGATCTCCTGGCGGGGTAAGAAATGAGCAGTTCTTC; cdr3_aa: CASRSPGGVRNEQFF
clone_size: .; v_call: TRBV19; d_call: TRBD2; j_call: TRBJ2-5; cdr3_nt: TGTGCCAGTAGTATAGGTCTAGAAGCGGGGGGGCGAGAGACCCAGTACTTC; cdr3_aa: CASSIGLEAGGRETQYF
clone_size: .; v_call: TRBV29-1; d_call: .; j_call: TRBJ1-1; cdr3_nt: TGCAGCGTTGATGGGCAGCAGTTTGAAGCTTTCTTT; cdr3_aa: CSVDGQQFEAFF
clone_size: .; v_call: TRBV9; d_call: .; j_call: TRBJ1-1; cdr3_nt: TGTGCCAGCAGCGTAGACATACTGAACACTGAAGCTTTCTTT; cdr3_aa: CASSVDILNTEAFF
clone_size: few; v_call: TRBV5-3; d_call: TRBD1; j_call: TRBJ1-4; cdr3_nt: TGTGCCAGAAGCCCAGGACAGGGGATAAAAGAAAAACTGTTTTTT; cdr3_aa: CARSPGQGIKEKLFF
clone_size: .; v_call: TRBV5-1; d_call: TRBD2; j_call: TRBJ2-7; cdr3_nt: TGCGCCAGCAGCTTGGGCGGGGGGTCTGGCAACGAGCAGTACTTC; cdr3_aa: CASSLGGGSGNEQYF
clone_size: .; v_call: TRBV5-4; d_call: .; j_call: TRBJ1-1; cdr3_nt: TGTGCCAGCAGCTTCGGCGGCAGAATGAACACTGAAGCTTTCTTT; cdr3_aa: CASSFGGRMNTEAFF
clone_size: .; v_call: TRBV28; d_call: TRBD1; j_call: TRBJ1-1; cdr3_nt: TGTGCCAGCAGTTTAGGTGTTAGATTCGGGACAGGGGGCGGGACTGAAGCTTTCTTT; cdr3_aa: CASSLGVRFGTGGGTEAFF
clone_size: .; v_call: TRBV7-3; d_call: .; j_call: TRBJ1-5; cdr3_nt: TGTGCCAGCAGCTCAATGACCGGGGAGCCCCAGCATTTT; cdr3_aa: CASSSMTGEPQHF
clone_size: .; v_call: TRBV4-1; d_call: .; j_call: TRBJ2-3; cdr3_nt: TGCGCCAGCAGCCAAGCTAGGGGGCCCGGGGGAGATACGCAGTATTTT; cdr3_aa: CASSQARGPGGDTQYF
clone_size: .; v_call: TRBV4-1; d_call: TRBD2; j_call: TRBJ2-7; cdr3_nt: TGCGCCAGCAGCCAGGGGACTAGCGGGGGGTACTCCTACGAGCAGTACTTC; cdr3_aa: CASSQGTSGGYSYEQYF
clone_size: .; v_call: TRBV30; d_call: .; j_call: TRBJ2-3; cdr3_nt: TGTGCCTGGAGTGGCGGCTACTCACACTTCACAGATACGCAGTATTTT; cdr3_aa: CAWSGGYSHFTDTQYF
clone_size: few; v_call: TRBV11-2; d_call: .; j_call: TRBJ2-6; cdr3_nt: TGTGCCAGCAGCTTAGATGGAGGGTTTGCTGGGGCCAACGTCCTGACTTTC; cdr3_aa: CASSLDGGFAGANVLTF
clone_size: .; v_call: TRBV6-5; d_call: TRBD1; j_call: TRBJ1-2; cdr3_nt: TGTGCCAGCAGGGACAGGGGGCGAGGCTACACCTTC; cdr3_aa: CASRDRGRGYTF
clone_size: .; v_call: TRBV5-4; d_call: TRBD2; j_call: TRBJ2-7; cdr3_nt: TGTGCCAGCAGCCTAGCGGGGGAATACGAGCAGTACTTC; cdr3_aa: CASSLAGEYEQYF
clone_size: .; v_call: TRBV5-6; d_call: .; j_call: TRBJ1-2; cdr3_nt: TGTGCCAGCAGCTTGCCAAGGGGCATCGACTATGGCTACACCTTC; cdr3_aa: CASSLPRGIDYGYTF
clone_size: .; v_call: TRBV7-8; d_call: TRBD1; j_call: TRBJ2-7; cdr3_nt: TGTGCCAGCAGCTTAGTTTCGATAGGCAGGGGGCGTCTTGAGCAGTACTTC; cdr3_aa: CASSLVSIGRGRLEQYF
clone_size: .; v_call: TRBV13; d_call: TRBD2; j_call: TRBJ2-5; cdr3_nt: TGTGCCAGCAGCTTAATAGCGGGGGGCGGGGAGACCCAGTACTTC; cdr3_aa: CASSLIAGGGETQYF
clone_size: few; v_call: TRBV30; d_call: .; j_call: TRBJ2-7; cdr3_nt: TGTGCCTGGAGTCCTACGGGAGGGGGGACAGTCCCCGATTGGAGCTCCTACGAGCAGTACTTC; cdr3_aa: CAWSPTGGGTVPDWSSYEQYF
clone_size: .; v_call: TRBV4-2; d_call: .; j_call: TRBJ1-4; cdr3_nt: TGTGCCAGCAGCCAAGATCCCCAGGGGCCATTCTCCACAATTAATGAAAAACTGTTTTTT; cdr3_aa: CASSQDPQGPFSTINEKLFF
clone_size: .; v_call: TRBV11-2; d_call: TRBD1; j_call: TRBJ2-1; cdr3_nt: TGTGCCAGCAGCCTAGGGGGCGACTCCTACAATGAGCAGTTCTTC; cdr3_aa: CASSLGGDSYNEQFF